This T cell receptor beta chain was sequenced in a study of CD8+ T cells in alopecia areata. PBMCs, the starting material, were the source of sorted CD4+ and CD8+ T cells. Trimming removed 7 bases at V and 0 bases at J, with 10 bases between. The CDR3 is 13 residues long. The germline gives CDR1 SQVTM, CDR2 ANQGSEA. There are a few counts of this clone. TCR sequencing used cDNA made by reverse transcription of extracted RNA. Some clones are missing from TCRdb's copy, which holds only in-frame ones; the method was immunoSEQ multiplex PCR. The sample shows about 150,000 clones, more than 45% of them seen only once.

V is TRBV29-1 and J is TRBJ1-3; tentative D call: TRBD1 (6 bases). The sample was CD4+ T cells sorted from blood. The TCR comes from a human donor with alopecia areata. The CDR3 protein is CSARGDSGNTIYF. CDR3 in DNA: TGCAGCGCGAGGGGGGACTCTGGAAACACCATATATTTT.